This T cell receptor (beta chain) was identified during a study of cytomegalovirus exposure and HLA in healthy donors. Donors were ostensibly healthy at sampling, although undocumented immune exposures were probable. The primer mix had 60 Vbeta and 13 Jbeta primers. Assay: immunoSEQ multiplex PCR; the TCRdb copy retains only in-frame clones and omits some. The sample gives about 190,000 clones, roughly 80% of which show up once; 1.6% is in the top ten. The CDR3 totals 15 residues. V dropped 6 bases and J dropped 3; count of bases not matched to a gene: 9. Germline CDR1 MDHEN, CDR2 SYDVKM. Sequenced material: PBMCs. The receptor comes from a woman between 18 and 29 years old in good health and CMV-seronegative. The V call is TRBV28, the J call TRBJ2-7; 9 bases match TRBD1. CDR3 sequence: CASRGTGPRYYEQYF. The CDR3 coding sequence is TGTGCCAGCAGGGGGACAGGGCCGCGGTACTACGAGCAGTACTTC.